This T cell receptor beta chain appears in the sequencing data of a study of blood T cell repertoires in COVID-19. For the study at large: Collection of acute and convalescent COVID-19 samples took place in the United States, Italy and Spain. T cells, B-cell-depleted T cells, or PBMCs supplied cDNA or gDNA.

Authors' analysis steps: Estimated nucleated cell counts came from reference gene primer amplification. Using immunoSEQ multiplex PCR, the repertoire was profiled, and TCRdb retains in-frame clones only, with some absent. The V and J calls and clone size are taken from that table; D and trimming were inferred from the DNA. This sample has roughly 110,000 clones, with 84% found just once. CDR1 is LNHDA and CDR2 is SQIVND in the germline V gene (reference sequence). The V end was cut by 7 bases, the J end by 4 bases, with 14 bases between. The CDR3 consists of 14 residues. This clone was counted only a few times.

The rearrangement joins TRBV19 to TRBJ1-5; D is unclear. This TCR was recovered from a human donor in a cohort sampled during active COVID-19. The sequencing input was peripheral blood. CDR3 sequence: CASKAREANQPQHF. CDR3 coding DNA: TGTGCCAGTAAAGCCCGGGAGGCGAATCAGCCCCAGCATTTT.